The entry below describes one T cell receptor beta chain. Its cognate antigen is unknown. The data derive from a study of cytomegalovirus exposure and HLA in healthy donors. Whole-study results and caveats: Reports described diagnosis of cytomegalovirus status by the classifier as highly specific and sensitive. Rarity marked most TCR sequences, yet some public TCRs occurred in many donors.

The PCR contained 60 Vbeta and 13 Jbeta primers. The method was immunoSEQ multiplex PCR; TCRdb's version includes in-frame clones alone and lacks a portion of them. The table has some 200,000 clones, 75% to 90% seen once. The CDR3 totals 14 residues. The germline gives CDR1 MNHNS, CDR2 SASEGT. V lost 8 bases to trimming and J lost 3 bases; unmatched junction nucleotides: 4. The rearrangement links TRBV6-1 to TRBJ2-3, with 11 nucleotides matching TRBD2. This TCR was recovered from a boy under 10 years old in good health and CMV-seronegative. Sequencing was performed on PBMCs. The CDR3 protein is CASGASGGTDTQYF. The CDR3 DNA is TGTGCCAGCGGGGCTAGCGGGGGGACAGATACGCAGTATTTT.